Listed here are 25 T cell receptor beta chains from one sample, sequenced in a study of cytomegalovirus exposure and HLA in healthy donors. Use of 60 Vbeta and 13 Jbeta primers characterized the PCR. Data came from immunoSEQ multiplex PCR; TCRdb stores just in-frame clones and leaves some out. Here the sample spans roughly 190,000 clones, roughly four fifths being singletons. Material for sequencing was PBMCs. These receptors were collected from a woman under 40 in good health and CMV-seropositive.

V is TRBV6-6 and J is TRBJ1-3; D is possibly TRBD1 (6 bases). Germline V gene sequence: CDR1 MNHNY, CDR2 SVGAGI (reference sequence). Trimming removed 5 bases from V and 4 bases from J, with 12 bases in between. The CDR3 is made up of 14 amino acids. CDR3 loop: CASSPQGRGNTIYF. The CDR3 nucleotides read TGTGCCAGCAGTCCCCAGGGGCGGGGAAACACCATATATTTT.

The gene calls are TRBV2 and TRBJ2-3, with D maybe TRBD1 (6 bases). CDR3 length equals 16 residues. V was trimmed by 2 bases and J by 2 bases, leaving 14 bases between them. The germline V gene encodes CDR1 SNHLY and CDR2 FYNNEI. The CDR3 loop reads CASSESGQAVTDTQYF. As DNA, the CDR3 is TGTGCCAGCAGTGAATCGGGACAAGCGGTCACAGATACGCAGTATTTT.

The V and J genes are TRBV2 and TRBJ2-7; tentatively, D is TRBD1 (6 bases). CDR1 SNHLY and CDR2 FYNNEI come from the germline V gene. V lost 7 bases and J lost 3, with 16 bases in between. CDR3 length equals 14 residues. The CDR3 loop is CASIPTGSYYEQYF. For the CDR3, the DNA is TGTGCCAGCATTCCCACAGGGTCGTACTACGAGCAGTACTTC.

This clone has just a few counts. The junction departs from germline at one end; a sequencing error may be responsible. The chain couples TRBV7-9 to TRBJ1-1; 8 nucleotides match TRBD1. The CDR3 is 12 residues long. The germline gives CDR1 SEHNR, CDR2 FQNEAQ (reference sequence). CDR3 in DNA: TGTTCCAGCAGCTTAGGCGGGACAGGCGCTTTCTTT. It translates to CSSSLGGTGAFF.

This clone was observed a handful of times. The chain carries TRBV19 and TRBJ2-1; TRBD2 aligns across 7 bases. The trim removed 3 bases at V and 6 bases at J, leaving 8 bases unmatched. Germline loops: CDR1 LNHDA, CDR2 SQIVND (reference sequence). This CDR3 is built from 15 residues. The CDR3 protein is CASSIGGGRINEQFF. The CDR3 nucleotides read TGTGCCAGTAGTATCGGGGGAGGGCGCATCAATGAGCAGTTCTTC.

The sample holds a few counts of this clone. The rearrangement links TRBV27 to TRBJ2-3, with 13 bases fitting TRBD2. There are 18 residues in the CDR3. The germline V gene encodes CDR1 MNHEY and CDR2 SMNVEV (reference sequence). J was trimmed by 4 bases and V by 0 bases; bases with no gene match: 7. Here the CDR3 DNA reads TGTGCCAGCAGTTTATCCTTCGGACTAGCGGGAGTCGCAGATACGCAGTATTTT. Its translation: CASSLSFGLAGVADTQYF.

Remarks on this clone: A junction boundary mismatches the germline segment, possibly from a read error. V and J are TRBV5-1 and TRBJ1-1; 7 bases are a match to TRBD1. Germline loops: CDR1 SGHRS, CDR2 YFSETQ. CDR3 length: 16 residues. The CDR3 here is CTSSLTTGFMNTEAFF. The CDR3 coding sequence is TGCACCAGCAGCTTGACGACAGGGTTCATGAACACTGAAGCTTTCTTT.

The chain recombines TRBV6-5 with TRBJ2-4, with TRBD2 as a possible D gene (5 bases). Trimming removed 0 bases at V and 1 base at J, with 10 bases between. CDR1 is MNHEY and CDR2 is SVGAGI in the germline V gene. CDR3 size: 16 residues. CDR3 in DNA: TGTGCCAGCAGTTACTCAACGGGATGGGCCAAAAACATTCAGTACTTC. It is translated as CASSYSTGWAKNIQYF.

Note on this clone: A much larger clone differs from this one at a single base, so this may be a read error. V and J are TRBV4-1 and TRBJ2-1, with D maybe TRBD2 (6 bases). The V and J ends lost 0 bases and 2 bases respectively, with 11 bases between them. Germline CDR1 is MGHRA and CDR2 is YSYEKL. The CDR3 totals 16 residues. CDR3 DNA: TGCGCCAGCAGCCAAGATCTAGGAGGGGCCTACAATGAGCAGTTCTTC. Protein product: CASSQDLGGAYNEQFF.

This chain links TRBV7-9 with TRBJ2-2, with TRBD2 matching 14 bases. V lost 5 bases, J lost 4 bases, and 9 bases stayed unmatched. The CDR3 extends over 18 amino acids. The germline V gene encodes CDR1 SEHNR and CDR2 FQNEAQ (reference sequence). The CDR3 coding sequence is TGTGCCAGCAGCCCCGCGACTAGCGGGAGGGTGGCCACCGGGGAGCTGTTTTTT. It specifies CASSPATSGRVATGELFF.

The chain combines TRBV5-5 with TRBJ2-5; D possibly corresponds to TRBD2 (6 bases). The CDR3 totals 15 residues. Trimming left V 2 bases short and J 4 bases short, with 15 bases between. The germline gives CDR1 SGHKS, CDR2 YYEKEE (reference sequence). Here the CDR3 reads CASSFWGVGRETQYF. Written as DNA, the CDR3 is TGTGCCAGCAGCTTTTGGGGGGTGGGGAGAGAGACCCAGTACTTC.

The CDR3 loop is CASNPGQGHYGYTF. Here the CDR3 DNA reads TGTGCCAGCAACCCGGGACAGGGTCACTATGGCTACACCTTC. The J gene is TRBJ1-2, the V gene TRBV28; 9 bases are shared with TRBD1. CDR1 and CDR2 from the germline V gene are MDHEN and SYDVKM. The CDR3 loop spans 14 amino acids. The ends lost 7 bases at V and 3 bases at J; junction bases unmatched: 6.

This clone turned up a few times. The chain uses TRBV10-3 and TRBJ1-1; possibly TRBD1 for D (5 bases). Trimming pared 3 bases from V and 4 bases from J, leaving 12 bases between. The CDR3 runs 14 residues. Germline V gives CDR1 ENHRY, CDR2 SYGVKD. CDR3 sequence reads: CAISDGRESTEAFF. In DNA, the CDR3 is TGTGCCATCAGTGACGGCAGGGAAAGCACTGAAGCTTTCTTT.

The rearrangement links TRBV28 to TRBJ1-1, with no clear D. This CDR3 region has 11 residues. CDR1 is MDHEN, CDR2 SYDVKM, per germline. V lost 8 bases and J 5 bases, leaving 9 bases between the germline ends. For the CDR3, the DNA is TGTGCCAGCGACTCAAGGACTGAAGCTTTCTTT. As protein: CASDSRTEAFF.

This clone came up once. The chain employs TRBV4-1 and TRBJ2-5; 8 bases map to TRBD2. CDR1 is MGHRA and CDR2 is YSYEKL in the germline V gene. The CDR3 loop spans 15 amino acids. J was trimmed by 3 bases and V by 1 base; bases with no gene match: 4. This CDR3 is CASSQAPAGEETQYF. The CDR3 nucleotides read TGCGCCAGCAGCCAAGCCCCAGCGGGGGAAGAGACCCAGTACTTC.

This clone was seen only a few times. CDR3 sequence: CASSPQGRGGVEAFF. The CDR3, as DNA: TGTGCCAGCAGTCCCCAGGGGAGGGGGGGGGTTGAAGCTTTCTTT. V and J are TRBV6-1 and TRBJ1-1; D perhaps matches TRBD1 (6 bases). V dropped 5 bases and J dropped 7 bases, with 20 bases sitting between them. The CDR3 has 15 residues. The germline V gene encodes CDR1 MNHNS and CDR2 SASEGT.

The chain employs TRBV7-2 and TRBJ2-7, with TRBD2 identical over 7 bases. There are 13 residues in the CDR3. CDR1 is SGHTA and CDR2 is FQGNSA in the germline V gene. The V segment lost 2 bases and the J segment 7 bases; nucleotides outside the gene matches: 5. In DNA form, the CDR3 reads TGTGCCAGCAGCTTATATCTAGCGGATGAGCAGTACTTC. Protein product: CASSLYLADEQYF. Together with reference TRBV7-2 and TRBJ2-7, the CDR3 gives the full variable domain: GAGVSQSPSNKVTEKGKDVELRCDPISGHTALYWYRQSLGQGLEFLIYFQGNSAPDKSGLPSDRFSAERTGGSVSTLTIQRTQQEDSAVYLCASSLYLADEQYFGPGTRLTVT.

A single count supports this clone. The chain is built from TRBV28 and TRBJ1-3; unclear D gene. Germline V CDR1 and CDR2: MDHEN, SYDVKM. Trimming took off 7 bases at V and 5 bases at J, with 6 bases between the two ends. The CDR3 spans 11 residues. CDR3 amino acids: CASTYRNTIYF. CDR3 nucleotides: TGTGCCAGCACCTATCGAAACACCATATATTTT. Drawing the rest from reference TRBV28 and TRBJ1-3, the complete variable domain is DVKVTQSSRYLVKRTGEKVFLECVQDMDHENMFWYRQDPGLGLRLIYFSYDVKMKEKGDIPEGYSVSREKKERFSLILESASTNQTSMYLCASTYRNTIYFGEGSWLTVV.

The genes are TRBV27 and TRBJ2-7; 9 nucleotides agree with TRBD1. Germline CDR1 is MNHEY and CDR2 is SMNVEV (reference sequence). This CDR3 spans 16 amino acids. The junction had 16 bases not matched to a gene; V was cut back by 6 bases and J by 7 bases. The CDR3 DNA sequence: TGTGCCAGCAGAACCCCCGGGACAGGGTCCCTGAGGGAGCAGTACTTC. Encoded protein: CASRTPGTGSLREQYF.

This clone was detected only a few times. This rearrangement joins TRBV27 to TRBJ2-7; 8 bases are shared with TRBD2. The CDR3 is made up of 15 amino acids. Germline CDR1 and CDR2: MNHEY and SMNVEV (reference sequence). V gave up 4 bases and J gave up 6 bases; unmatched junction bases: 11. CDR3 residues: CASSSAGTRGREQYF. CDR3 coding DNA: TGTGCCAGCAGTTCGGCCGGGACTAGGGGTCGCGAGCAGTACTTC.

This clone was observed many times. The rearrangement joins TRBV5-5 to TRBJ2-3, with TRBD1 matching 8 bases. In germline, CDR1 is SGHKS, CDR2 YYEKEE (reference sequence). The CDR3 length is 16 residues. Germline trimming cut 4 bases from V and 0 bases from J; bases unmatched to any gene: 7. The CDR3 nucleotides are TGTGCCAGCAGCGGGGAGACAGGGGCGAGCACAGATACGCAGTATTTT. Translated, it gives CASSGETGASTDTQYF.

The chain links TRBV6-1 to TRBJ2-7; D call uncertain. CDR3 length: 11 amino acids. Trimming pared 8 bases from V and 4 bases from J, leaving 9 bases between. Germline V gene lookup returns CDR1 MNHNS and CDR2 SASEGT. The CDR3 sequence: CASLSPYEQYF. For the CDR3, the DNA is TGTGCCAGCCTAAGTCCATACGAGCAGTACTTC.

This clone came up once. The chain is built from TRBV6-5 and TRBJ2-7; D gene uncertain. Germline-derived CDR1 and CDR2 are MNHEY and SVGAGI. The CDR3 contains 13 residues. Trimming took 4 bases from V and 2 from J, leaving 9 bases between them. CDR3 sequence: CASSFSETYEQYF. CDR3 DNA sequence: TGTGCCAGCAGTTTTTCGGAGACCTACGAGCAGTACTTC.

The gene calls are TRBV28 and TRBJ1-4, with D perhaps matching TRBD1 (5 bases). The CDR3 is 15 residues long. Trimming pared 6 bases from V and 7 bases from J, leaving 18 bases between. CDR1 MDHEN and CDR2 SYDVKM come from the germline V gene. CDR3 residues: CASREDGTFLEKLFF. The DNA for the CDR3 is TGTGCCAGCAGGGAAGACGGGACTTTCCTTGAAAAACTGTTTTTT.

The chain has TRBV11-2 and TRBJ2-5; D is uncertain. The germline V gene has CDR1 SGHAT and CDR2 FQNNGV. The CDR3 consists of 13 residues. V was trimmed by 5 bases and J by 1 base, leaving 8 bases between them. The CDR3 loop reads CASSPPGQETQYF. The CDR3 DNA reads as TGTGCCAGCAGCCCCCCGGGCCAAGAGACCCAGTACTTC.